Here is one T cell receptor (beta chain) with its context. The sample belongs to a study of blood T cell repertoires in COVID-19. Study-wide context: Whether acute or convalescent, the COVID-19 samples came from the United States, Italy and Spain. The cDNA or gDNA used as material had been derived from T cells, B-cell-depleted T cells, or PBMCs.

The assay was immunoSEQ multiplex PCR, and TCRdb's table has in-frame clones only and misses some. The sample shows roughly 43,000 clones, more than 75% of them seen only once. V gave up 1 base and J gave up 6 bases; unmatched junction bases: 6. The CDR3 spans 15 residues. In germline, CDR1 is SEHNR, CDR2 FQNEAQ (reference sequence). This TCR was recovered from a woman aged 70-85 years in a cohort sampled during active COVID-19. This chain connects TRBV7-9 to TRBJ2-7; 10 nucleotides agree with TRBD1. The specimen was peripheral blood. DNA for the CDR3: TGTGCCAGCAGCTTAGGCGGACAGGGGGGAAGCGAGCAGTACTTC. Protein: CASSLGGQGGSEQYF.